These 23 T cell receptor beta chains were sequenced from one sample in a study of blood T cell repertoires in COVID-19. The protocol was immunoSEQ multiplex PCR, while the TCRdb copy is restricted to in-frame clones and leaves out a portion. The sample lists 150,000 to 200,000 clones, around four fifths occurring once. The sample was peripheral blood. The receptors derive from a woman of 80 years or more with acute or convalescent COVID-19.

This clone was picked up a small number of times. The chain links TRBV18 to TRBJ1-5, with D perhaps matching TRBD1 (5 bases). This CDR3 spans 16 amino acids. Germline CDR1 and CDR2: KGHSH and LQKENI. Trimming removed 3 bases at V and 0 bases at J, with 12 bases between. CDR3 bases: TGTGCCAGCTCACCCCGTGGAGGGGATAGCAATCAGCCCCAGCATTTT. Translated: CASSPRGGDSNQPQHF.

This clone was found once. The rearrangement uses TRBV5-1 and TRBJ1-3; no clear D gene. V was cut by 4 bases and J by 7 bases, with 12 bases left in between. This CDR3 contains 13 residues. Germline V lookup: CDR1 SGHRS, CDR2 YFSETQ. The CDR3 DNA reads TGCGCCAGCAGCCAGTCGGCAGGTAACACCATATATTTT. The encoded protein is CASSQSAGNTIYF. The full variable domain, rest sourced from reference TRBV5-1 and TRBJ1-3, is KAGVTQTPRYLIKTRGQQVTLSCSPISGHRSVSWYQQTPGQGLQFLFEYFSETQRNKGNFPGRFSGRQFSNSRSEMNVSTLELGDSALYLCASSQSAGNTIYFGEGSWLTVV.

This chain links TRBV5-1 with TRBJ2-5; 9 nucleotides match TRBD1. Trimming removed 4 bases from V and 7 bases from J; junction bases left unmatched: 5. The germline V gene encodes CDR1 SGHRS and CDR2 YFSETQ. This CDR3 has 13 amino acids. In DNA, the CDR3 is TGCGCCAGCAGCCCGGGACAGGGAGGGACCCAGTACTTC. It is translated as CASSPGQGGTQYF.

The chain combines TRBV6-6 with TRBJ1-6, with D unclear. Germline assignment: CDR1 MNHNY and CDR2 SVGAGI (reference sequence). Trimming removed 8 bases from V and 6 bases from J, with 11 bases in between. This CDR3 has 13 amino acids. The CDR3 protein is CASLESFNSPLHF. The CDR3 coding sequence is TGTGCCAGCCTGGAGTCTTTTAATTCACCCCTCCACTTT.

The chain uses TRBV4-3 and TRBJ1-5; D gene unclear. Looked up from germline, CDR1 is LGHNA and CDR2 is YSLEER. This CDR3 contains 14 residues. The ends were cut back, 1 base at V and 4 bases at J, with 8 bases in the middle. CDR3 in amino acids: CASSQVLVNQPQHF. CDR3 sequence (DNA): TGCGCCAGCAGCCAAGTACTGGTTAATCAGCCCCAGCATTTT.

This chain connects TRBV6-5 to TRBJ2-5; no clear D gene. With 10 bases removed from V and 5 bases from J, the gap between germline ends came to 14 bases. The CDR3 spans 12 residues. Germline assignment: CDR1 MNHEY and CDR2 SVGAGI. The CDR3: CATSATGETQYF. DNA for the CDR3: TGTGCCACCTCAGCGACCGGGGAGACCCAGTACTTC.

CDR3 in amino acids: CASSFPGTARHYGYTF. CDR3 nucleotide sequence: TGTGCCAGCAGTTTTCCCGGAACGGCGAGGCACTATGGCTACACCTTC. The V gene is TRBV28, the J gene TRBJ1-2; D ambiguous. The CDR3 has 16 amino acids. V gave up 3 bases and J gave up 3 bases, with 17 bases separating them. Germline-derived CDR1 and CDR2 are MDHEN and SYDVKM.

The rearrangement links TRBV18 to TRBJ2-7, with D possibly TRBD1 on 5 matching bases. The germline V gene encodes CDR1 KGHSH and CDR2 LQKENI. The CDR3 loop spans 14 amino acids. The V end lost 3 bases, the J end lost 1 base, and 10 bases lay between the germline ends. The CDR3 here is CASSPFRVSYEQYF. DNA for the CDR3: TGTGCCAGCTCACCTTTCAGGGTATCCTACGAGCAGTACTTC.

The rearrangement joins TRBV19 to TRBJ2-5; possible D gene TRBD2, 5 bases. The V gene's germline CDR1 is LNHDA and CDR2 SQIVND (reference sequence). V lost 7 bases to trimming and J lost 4 bases, with 16 bases between them. This CDR3 comprises 14 residues. The CDR3 nucleotides are TGTGCCAGTAAGTTGACTCCGGGGAGAGAGACCCAGTACTTC. Amino acids: CASKLTPGRETQYF.

The chain couples TRBV7-2 to TRBJ2-7; TRBD2 matches 12 bases. Losses at the gene ends were 1 base for V and 5 bases for J; bases not matched to a gene: 9. This CDR3 comprises 17 residues. Germline CDR1 and CDR2: SGHTA and FQGNSA. The CDR3 loop reads CASSLDSSSGRGNEQYF. The DNA of the CDR3 is TGTGCCAGCAGCTTAGATAGTTCTAGCGGGAGGGGAAACGAGCAGTACTTC.

This clone was recorded once. The chain employs TRBV24-1 and TRBJ2-2; 10 bases map to TRBD1. Trimming cost V 5 bases and J 6 bases; bases outside gene matches: 2. CDR1 and CDR2 from the germline V gene are KGHDR and SFDVKD. CDR3 size: 14 residues. This chain's CDR3 is CATSGTGGPGELFF. DNA for the CDR3: TGTGCCACCAGTGGGACAGGGGGTCCCGGGGAGCTGTTTTTT.

The chain combines TRBV6-5 with TRBJ2-6; D uncertain. The length of the CDR3 is 16 residues. Germline V gene data show CDR1 as MNHEY and CDR2 as SVGAGI. Deletions cut 3 bases from V and 1 base from J, with 10 bases between. CDR3 in amino acids: CASSYIPGSGANVLTF. DNA of the CDR3: TGTGCCAGCAGTTATATTCCCGGTTCTGGGGCCAACGTCCTGACTTTC.

The V gene is TRBV2, the J gene TRBJ2-2; D is possibly TRBD2 (5 bases). This CDR3 contains 13 residues. Germline CDR1 and CDR2: SNHLY and FYNNEI. V was trimmed by 3 bases and J by 6 bases, leaving 8 bases between them. The CDR3: CASSDRRAGELFF. In DNA, the CDR3 is TGTGCCAGCAGTGACAGGCGGGCCGGGGAGCTGTTTTTT.

The chain has TRBV2 and TRBJ2-1, with D unresolved. Germline V lookup: CDR1 SNHLY, CDR2 FYNNEI. This CDR3 is 15 amino acids long. The V end lost 1 base, the J end lost 0 bases, and 7 bases lay between the germline ends. The chain's CDR3 is CASSEEQLSYNEQFF. The CDR3 DNA follows: TGTGCCAGCAGTGAAGAACAGCTCTCCTACAATGAGCAGTTCTTC.

The chain recombines TRBV19 with TRBJ2-4; TRBD2 matches 16 bases. CDR1 is LNHDA, CDR2 SQIVND, per germline (reference sequence). The CDR3 is 16 residues long. Trimming at V came to 9 bases and at J to 5 bases, leaving 7 bases not matched to a gene. The CDR3 coding sequence is TGTGCCAGCCGGGGACTAGCGGGGGGGCAGGAAAACATTCAGTACTTC. It translates to CASRGLAGGQENIQYF.

The CDR3 nucleotides are TGCAGCGTTGAAAAACAGGGATACACCGGGGAGCTGTTTTTT. It encodes CSVEKQGYTGELFF. This sequence joins TRBV29-1 and TRBJ2-2; TRBD1 might be the D (6 bases). This CDR3 has 14 residues. With 2 bases removed from V and 3 bases from J, the gap between germline ends came to 10 bases. Germline CDR1 reads SQVTM; CDR2 reads ANQGSEA.

The chain couples TRBV6-5 to TRBJ1-2; 10 positions agree with TRBD1. V shed 9 bases and J 4 bases; nucleotides not matched to a gene: 5. Germline V CDR1 and CDR2: MNHEY, SVGAGI. This CDR3 has 13 amino acids. As DNA, the CDR3 is TGTGCCAGTCGACAGGGGGCGGGCTATGGCTACACCTTC. It is translated as CASRQGAGYGYTF.

The chain combines TRBV14 with TRBJ1-4; D perhaps matches TRBD1 (5 bases). Per the germline V gene, CDR1 is SGHDN and CDR2 is FVKESK. The V end was cut by 1 base, the J end by 8 bases, with 17 bases between. The CDR3 has 16 residues. CDR3 nucleotides: TGTGCCAGCAGCCAAGTGCTTCCAGGGTTCGGAGAAAAACTGTTTTTT. This codes for CASSQVLPGFGEKLFF.

The chain is built from TRBV6-5 and TRBJ1-5; D perhaps matches TRBD1 (5 bases). The V gene's germline CDR1 is MNHEY and CDR2 SVGAGI. This CDR3 comprises 14 residues. The V end lost 5 bases, the J end lost 4 bases, and 12 bases lay between the germline ends. The CDR3 here is CASSPMTVNQPQHF. DNA of the CDR3: TGTGCCAGCAGTCCTATGACAGTAAATCAGCCCCAGCATTTT.

This clone came up a few times. This rearrangement joins TRBV9 to TRBJ1-1, with 10 nucleotides matching TRBD1. Per the germline V gene, CDR1 is SGDLS and CDR2 is YYNGEE. The CDR3 runs to 17 residues. Trimming took 4 bases from V and 0 from J; bases not matched to a gene: 9. CDR3 sequence (DNA): TGTGCCAGCAGCTTCGCTGGGGGACAGGGGATGAACACTGAAGCTTTCTTT. It translates to CASSFAGGQGMNTEAFF.

This clone was picked up one time. This chain links TRBV11-2 with TRBJ2-5; 7 bases are a match to TRBD1. V shed 1 base and J 0 bases; nucleotides not matched to a gene: 8. CDR3 length: 17 amino acids. Germline assignment: CDR1 SGHAT and CDR2 FQNNGV. The CDR3 sequence: CASSLGGPDRDQETQYF. As DNA, the CDR3 is TGTGCCAGCAGCTTAGGGGGCCCTGACAGGGACCAAGAGACCCAGTACTTC. The entire variable domain, with the rest obtained from reference TRBV11-2 and TRBJ2-5, is as follows: EAGVAQSPRYKIIEKRQSVAFWCNPISGHATLYWYQQILGQGPKLLIQFQNNGVVDDSQLPKDRFSAERLKGVDSTLKIQPAKLEDSAVYLCASSLGGPDRDQETQYFGPGTRLLVL.

The chain couples TRBV7-2 to TRBJ2-6; 7 positions agree with TRBD1. With 4 bases clipped from V and 0 bases from J, the junction kept 6 bases outside the gene matches. CDR3 length: 17 amino acids. Germline V gene sequence: CDR1 SGHTA, CDR2 FQGNSA. CDR3 bases: TGTGCCAGCAGCTCGTACAGGGGTCGCTCTGGGGCCAACGTCCTGACTTTC. It translates to CASSSYRGRSGANVLTF.

This clone appeared a few times. This chain joins TRBV7-9 and TRBJ2-2; perhaps TRBD1 as D (6 bases). Germline CDR1 and CDR2: SEHNR and FQNEAQ (reference sequence). Trimming left V 0 bases short and J 5 bases short, with 13 bases between. The CDR3 length is 16 residues. The CDR3 bases are TGTGCCAGCAGCTTAGCAAGGGGGAGCTCAACCGGGGAGCTGTTTTTT. The encoded protein is CASSLARGSSTGELFF.